The present TCR beta chain was sequenced within a study of T cell responses to AZD1222 COVID-19 vaccine. Broader study findings: Close to half of all spike-specific TCRs reportedly target regions of the variants that are unmutated. Spike-specific TCR repertoires showed rising breadth and depth after two AZD1222 doses. The span of vaccine-associated CD4 TCRs extended across spike, with dominance at 160-218 and 743-854.

Libraries were prepared by immunoSEQ multiplex PCR; TCRdb keeps only in-frame clonotypes and omits some of them. The table lists some 130,000 clones, 88% of them singletons. On this clone: The target antigen is unknown.

Sample: peripheral blood, taken on day 0 of MenACWY control vaccination. This TCR was sampled from an adult in good health.

The CDR3 DNA reads TGTGCCAGCAGTGATTTTCGACTAGCGGGAGTAGAGACCCAGTACTTC. Translated, it gives CASSDFRLAGVETQYF. This chain connects TRBV2 to TRBJ2-5, with 12 bases aligning to TRBD2. V dropped 3 bases and J dropped 4; count of bases not matched to a gene: 6. The CDR3 runs 16 residues. Germline CDR1 reads SNHLY; CDR2 reads FYNNEI.